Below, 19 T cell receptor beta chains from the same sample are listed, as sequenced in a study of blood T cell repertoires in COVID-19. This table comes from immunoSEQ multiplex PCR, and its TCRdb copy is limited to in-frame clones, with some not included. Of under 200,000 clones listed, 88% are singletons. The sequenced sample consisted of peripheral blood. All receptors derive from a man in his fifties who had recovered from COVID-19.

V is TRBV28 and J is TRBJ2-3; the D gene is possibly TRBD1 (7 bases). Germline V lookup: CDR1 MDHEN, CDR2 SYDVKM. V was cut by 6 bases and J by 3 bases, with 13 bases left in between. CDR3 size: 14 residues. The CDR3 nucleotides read TGTGCCAGCAGCCAGGGGGGTTCTACAGATACGCAGTATTTT. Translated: CASSQGGSTDTQYF. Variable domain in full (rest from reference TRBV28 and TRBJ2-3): DVKVTQSSRYLVKRTGEKVFLECVQDMDHENMFWYRQDPGLGLRLIYFSYDVKMKEKGDIPEGYSVSREKKERFSLILESASTNQTSMYLCASSQGGSTDTQYFGPGTRLTVL.

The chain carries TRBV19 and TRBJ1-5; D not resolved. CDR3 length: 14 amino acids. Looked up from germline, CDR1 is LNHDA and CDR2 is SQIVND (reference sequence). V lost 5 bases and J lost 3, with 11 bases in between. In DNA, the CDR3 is TGTGCCAGTAGTCCCGCGGGGATCAATCAGCCCCAGCATTTT. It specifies CASSPAGINQPQHF.

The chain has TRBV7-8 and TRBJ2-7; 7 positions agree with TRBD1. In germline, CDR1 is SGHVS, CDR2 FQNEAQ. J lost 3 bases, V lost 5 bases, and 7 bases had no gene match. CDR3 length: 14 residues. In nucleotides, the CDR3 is TGTGCCAGCAGCCCACAGGGGAGCCACTACGAGCAGTACTTC. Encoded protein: CASSPQGSHYEQYF. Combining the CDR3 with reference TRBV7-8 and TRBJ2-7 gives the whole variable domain GAGVSQSPRYKVAKRGQDVALRCDPISGHVSLFWYQQALGQGPEFLTYFQNEAQLDKSGLPSDRFFAERPEGSVSTLKIQRTQQEDSAVYLCASSPQGSHYEQYFGPGTRLTVT.

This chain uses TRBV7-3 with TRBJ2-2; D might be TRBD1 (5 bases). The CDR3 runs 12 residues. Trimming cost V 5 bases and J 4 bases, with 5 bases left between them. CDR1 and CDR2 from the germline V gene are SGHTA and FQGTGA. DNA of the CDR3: TGTGCCAGCAGCGGGGCCACCGGGGAGCTGTTTTTT. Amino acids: CASSGATGELFF. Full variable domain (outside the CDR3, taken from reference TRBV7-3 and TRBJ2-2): GAGVSQTPSNKVTEKGKYVELRCDPISGHTALYWYRQSLGQGPEFLIYFQGTGAADDSGLPNDRFFAVRPEGSVSTLKIQRTERGDSAVYLCASSGATGELFFGEGSRLTVL.

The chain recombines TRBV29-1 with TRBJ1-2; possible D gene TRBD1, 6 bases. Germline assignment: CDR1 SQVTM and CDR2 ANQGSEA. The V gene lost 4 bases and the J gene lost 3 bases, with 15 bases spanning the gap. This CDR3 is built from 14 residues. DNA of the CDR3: TGCAGCGTTGCCCGCGGGGGCCGGGACTATGGCTACACCTTC. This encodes CSVARGGRDYGYTF.

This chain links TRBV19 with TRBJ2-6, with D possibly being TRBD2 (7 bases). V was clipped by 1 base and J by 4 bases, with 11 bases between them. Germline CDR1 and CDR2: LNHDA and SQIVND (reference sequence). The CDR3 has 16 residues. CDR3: CASSIAGGQGANVLTF. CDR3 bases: TGTGCCAGTAGTATAGCCGGGGGGCAGGGGGCCAACGTCCTGACTTTC.

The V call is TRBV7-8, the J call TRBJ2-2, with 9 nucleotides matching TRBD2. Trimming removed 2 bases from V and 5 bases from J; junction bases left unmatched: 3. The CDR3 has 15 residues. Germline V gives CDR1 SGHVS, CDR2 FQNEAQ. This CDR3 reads CASSLRLAGTGELFF. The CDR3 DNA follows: TGTGCCAGCAGCTTAAGGCTAGCGGGGACCGGGGAGCTGTTTTTT. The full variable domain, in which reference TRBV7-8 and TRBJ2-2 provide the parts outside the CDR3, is GAGVSQSPRYKVAKRGQDVALRCDPISGHVSLFWYQQALGQGPEFLTYFQNEAQLDKSGLPSDRFFAERPEGSVSTLKIQRTQQEDSAVYLCASSLRLAGTGELFFGEGSRLTVL.

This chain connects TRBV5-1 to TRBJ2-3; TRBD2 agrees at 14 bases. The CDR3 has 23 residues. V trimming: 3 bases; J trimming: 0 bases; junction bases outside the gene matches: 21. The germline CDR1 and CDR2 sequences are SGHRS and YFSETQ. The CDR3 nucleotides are TGCGCCAGCAGCTGGAAGATATCGGCCGGGACTAGCGGGAGAAGTTCTAGCACAGATACGCAGTATTTT. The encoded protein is CASSWKISAGTSGRSSSTDTQYF.

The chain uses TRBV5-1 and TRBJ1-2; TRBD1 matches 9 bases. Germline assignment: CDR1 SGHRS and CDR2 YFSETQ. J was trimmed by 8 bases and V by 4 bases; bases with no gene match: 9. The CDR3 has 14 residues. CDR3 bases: TGCGCCAGCAGCCTGGACAGGGGAGCGGGCGGCTACACCTTC. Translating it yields CASSLDRGAGGYTF.

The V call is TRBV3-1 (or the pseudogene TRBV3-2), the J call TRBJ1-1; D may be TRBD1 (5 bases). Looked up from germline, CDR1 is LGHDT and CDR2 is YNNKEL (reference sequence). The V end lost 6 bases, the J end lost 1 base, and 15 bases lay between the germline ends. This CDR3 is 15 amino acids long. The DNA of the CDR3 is TGTGCCAGCAGGTCGCAGGGAGGGGCGAACACTGAAGCTTTCTTT. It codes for CASRSQGGANTEAFF.

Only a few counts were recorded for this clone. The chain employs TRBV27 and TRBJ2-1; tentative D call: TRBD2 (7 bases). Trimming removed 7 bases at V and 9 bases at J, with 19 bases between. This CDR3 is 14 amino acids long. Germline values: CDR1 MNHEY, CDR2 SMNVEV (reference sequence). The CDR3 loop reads CASTLGAGGSEQFF. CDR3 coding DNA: TGTGCCAGCACCCTGGGGGCAGGCGGGAGTGAGCAGTTCTTC.

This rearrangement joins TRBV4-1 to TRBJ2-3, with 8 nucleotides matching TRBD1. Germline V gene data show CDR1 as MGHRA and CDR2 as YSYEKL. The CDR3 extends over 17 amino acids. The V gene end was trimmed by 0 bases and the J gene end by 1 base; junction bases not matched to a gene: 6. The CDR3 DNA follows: TGCGCCAGCAGCCAAGATCTAAGGGGACAGGGCACAGATACGCAGTATTTT. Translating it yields CASSQDLRGQGTDTQYF.

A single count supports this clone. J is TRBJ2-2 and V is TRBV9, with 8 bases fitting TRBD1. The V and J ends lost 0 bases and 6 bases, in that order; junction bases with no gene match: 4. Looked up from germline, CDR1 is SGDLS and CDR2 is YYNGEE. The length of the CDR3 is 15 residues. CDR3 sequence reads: CASSVDQGASGELFF. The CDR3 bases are TGTGCCAGCAGCGTAGATCAGGGGGCTTCCGGGGAGCTGTTTTTT.

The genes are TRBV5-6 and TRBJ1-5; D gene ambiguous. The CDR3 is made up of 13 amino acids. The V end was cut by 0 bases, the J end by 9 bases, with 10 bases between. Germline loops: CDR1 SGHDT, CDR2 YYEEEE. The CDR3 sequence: CASSLERSPPQHF. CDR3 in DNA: TGTGCCAGCAGCTTGGAGAGAAGTCCGCCCCAGCATTTT.

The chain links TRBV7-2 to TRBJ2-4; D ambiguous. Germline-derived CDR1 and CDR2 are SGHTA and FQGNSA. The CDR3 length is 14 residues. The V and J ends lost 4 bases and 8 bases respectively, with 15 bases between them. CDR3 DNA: TGTGCCAGCAGCTCCTCTAGAGTTCGTGACATTCAGTACTTC. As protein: CASSSSRVRDIQYF.

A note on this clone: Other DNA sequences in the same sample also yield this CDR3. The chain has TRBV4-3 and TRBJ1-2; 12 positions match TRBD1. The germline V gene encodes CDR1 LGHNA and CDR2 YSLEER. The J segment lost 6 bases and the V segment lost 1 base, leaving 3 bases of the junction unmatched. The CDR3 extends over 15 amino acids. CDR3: CASSQAGTGGDGYTF. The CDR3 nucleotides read TGCGCCAGCAGCCAAGCCGGGACAGGGGGCGATGGCTACACCTTC.

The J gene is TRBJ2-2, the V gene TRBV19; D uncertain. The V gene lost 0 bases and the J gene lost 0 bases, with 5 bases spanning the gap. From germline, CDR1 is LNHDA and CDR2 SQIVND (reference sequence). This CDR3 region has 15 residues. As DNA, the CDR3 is TGTGCCAGTAGTATAGAGGGCGCGAACACCGGGGAGCTGTTTTTT. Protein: CASSIEGANTGELFF.

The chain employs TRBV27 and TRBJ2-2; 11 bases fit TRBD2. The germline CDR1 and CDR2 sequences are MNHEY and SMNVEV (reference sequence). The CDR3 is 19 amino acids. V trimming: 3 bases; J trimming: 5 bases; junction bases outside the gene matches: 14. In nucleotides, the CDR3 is TGTGCCAGCAGTTTCGAGGGACCGGGACTAGCGGTAAAAACCGGGGAGCTGTTTTTT. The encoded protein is CASSFEGPGLAVKTGELFF.

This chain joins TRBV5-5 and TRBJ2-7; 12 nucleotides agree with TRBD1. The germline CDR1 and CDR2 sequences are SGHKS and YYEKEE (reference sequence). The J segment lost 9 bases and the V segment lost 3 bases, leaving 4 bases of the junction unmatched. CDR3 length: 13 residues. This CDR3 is CASSSGTGGGQYF. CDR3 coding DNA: TGTGCCAGCAGCTCGGGGACAGGGGGCGGGCAGTACTTC.